These T cell receptor beta chains were read from a single sample in a study of glioma-infiltrating T cells. Using its own MiXCR run on the multiplex PCR reads, TCRdb lists one record per CDR3 protein. The table includes 300,000 to 400,000 distinct CDR3 sequences, 35% to 45% detected once. Sequenced: glioma tissue, nonneoplastic brain tissue, or PBMCs (not recorded which). The receptors were sampled from a human donor with low-grade glioma or glioblastoma, undergoing nonglioma brain surgery, or in good health (not recorded which). CDR3s include the opening cysteine and the closing phenylalanine or tryptophan. The D gene is left open where the match is weak. Where a row states a size, it is once, few, many or the class of an expanded clone; other rows omit it.

TRBJ2-7 | TRBV19 | many | . | CASSIQWTAPYEQYF | TGTGCCAGTAGTATCCAGTGGACGGCACCCTACGAGCAGTACTTC
TRBJ1-2 | TRBV7-8 | . | TRBD1 | CASSWGQGRYGYTF | TGTGCCAGCAGCTGGGGACAGGGCCGCTATGGCTACACCTTC
TRBJ1-1 | TRBV5-1 | . | . | CASSPLGQPPIEAFF | TGCGCCAGCAGCCCTTTAGGACAGCCGCCGATTGAAGCCTTCTTT
TRBJ2-1 | TRBV11-3 | . | . | CASSPRVAGGGNNEQFF | TGTGCCAGCAGCCCGAGGGTGGCCGGAGGGGGAAACAATGAGCAGTTCTTC
TRBJ2-3 | TRBV28 | . | . | CATTGQGTDTQYF | TGTGCCACCACAGGCCAAGGCACAGATACGCAGTATTTT
TRBJ1-1 | TRBV28 | many | . | CASSPRGQFSIGAFF | TGTGCCAGCAGTCCCAGGGGACAATTCTCGATCGGAGCTTTCTTT
TRBJ2-5 | TRBV15 | few | TRBD2 | CATSSELANQETQYF | TGTGCCACCAGCAGCGAACTAGCGAACCAAGAGACCCAGTACTTC
TRBJ2-1 | TRBV6-2/TRBV6-3 | . | . | CASILETSLYDEQFF | .
TRBJ1-2 | TRBV7-3 | once | . | CASSYRQMRGYTF | TGTGCCAGCAGCTATCGACAGATGAGAGGCTACACCTTC
TRBJ2-3 | TRBV2 | . | TRBD2 | CASRKLAGGPGVDTQYF | TGTGCCAGCAGAAAACTAGCGGGAGGGCCAGGGGTAGATACGCAGTATTTT
TRBJ2-1 | TRBV6-2/TRBV6-3 | . | TRBD2 | CVSTRAGLNNEQFF | TGTGTTAGCACCCGAGCGGGGTTAAACAATGAGCAGTTCTTC
TRBJ1-3 | TRBV28 | . | . | CASSPRGTGNTIYF | TGTGCCAGCAGCCCCAGGGGTACTGGAAACACCATATATTTT
TRBJ2-2 | TRBV20-1 | . | TRBD2 | CSARTSGPKTGELFF | TGCAGTGCTAGGACTAGCGGGCCGAAAACCGGGGAGCTGTTTTTT
TRBJ1-2 | TRBV5-4 | . | . | CASSVLGGDYGYTF | TGTGCCAGCAGCGTTTTAGGAGGGGACTATGGCTACACCTTC
TRBJ2-3 | TRBV20-1 | few | . | CSAKRTENTQYF | TGCAGTGCTAAACGGACAGAAAATACGCAGTATTTT
TRBJ2-3 | TRBV29-1 | few | . | CSVHPGGLGTDTQYF | TGCAGCGTTCACCCCGGGGGGCTGGGCACAGATACGCAGTATTTT
TRBJ1-1 | TRBV5-4 | few | . | CASSSAKGMNTEAFF | TGTGCCAGCAGCTCCGCAAAGGGAATGAACACTGAAGCTTTCTTT
TRBJ2-7 | TRBV20-1 | . | . | CSALRGVSYEQYF | TGCAGTGCGTTGAGGGGGGTTAGTTACGAGCAGTACTTC
TRBJ1-2 | TRBV28 | few | . | CASSSAGHTYYGYTF | TGTGCCAGCAGTTCCGCGGGACATACGTACTATGGCTACACCTTC
TRBJ1-2 | TRBV3-1 | . | TRBD1 | CASSRTGLSGYTF | TGTGCCAGCAGCAGGACAGGGTTGTCGGGCTACACCTTC
TRBJ2-1 | TRBV3-1 | . | . | CASSQARDSGIDEQFF | TGTGCCAGCAGCCAAGCGCGGGACTCCGGTATAGATGAGCAGTTCTTC
TRBJ2-5 | TRBV4-2 | few | . | CASSQETGETQYF | TGTGCCAGCAGCCAAGAAACGGGAGAGACCCAGTACTTC
TRBJ1-6 | TRBV12-3/TRBV12-4 | . | . | CASSAPGRPIRTPYNSPLHF | TGTGCCAGCAGTGCCCCGGGACGGCCCATACGAACCCCCTATAATTCACCCCTCCACTTT
TRBJ1-5 | TRBV6-2/TRBV6-3 | . | . | CASSYSDSQPQHF | TGTGCCAGCAGTTACTCGGATAGTCAGCCCCAGCATTTT
TRBJ1-5 | TRBV20-1 | many | TRBD1 | CSARGQGIYSNQPQHF | TGCAGTGCTAGGGGACAGGGTATCTATAGCAATCAGCCCCAGCATTTT
TRBJ1-1 | TRBV7-3 | many | . | CASSSQPNTEAFF | TGTGCCAGCAGCTCGCAGCCGAACACTGAAGCTTTCTTT
TRBJ2-1 | TRBV4-2 | . | . | CASSQEAGFSEQFF | TGTGCCAGCAGCCAAGAGGCGGGCTTTTCCGAGCAGTTCTTC
TRBJ2-7 | TRBV7-9 | . | TRBD2 | CASSYDSSGRIEQYF | TGTGCCAGCAGCTACGATTCTAGCGGGAGGATCGAGCAGTACTTC
TRBJ1-1 | TRBV9 | few | TRBD1 | CASSVSGTANTEAFF | TGTGCCAGCAGCGTTTCTGGGACAGCGAACACTGAAGCTTTCTTT
TRBJ1-6 | TRBV6-1 | few | TRBD1 | CASTEDRSYSPLHF | TGTGCCAGCACCGAGGACAGGTCATATTCACCCCTCCACTTT
TRBJ1-1 | TRBV7-9 | few | . | CASSLGSGRSTEAFF | TGTGCCAGCAGCTTAGGATCCGGGAGGTCCACTGAAGCTTTCTTT
TRBJ2-1 | TRBV7-2 | . | TRBD2 | CASSQALAGYNEQFF | TGCGCCAGCAGCCAAGCTTTAGCGGGTTACAATGAGCAGTTCTTC
TRBJ2-7 | TRBV27 | . | . | CASSLSLSSLSYEQYF | TGTGCCAGCAGTTTAAGCCTTTCCTCTCTATCCTACGAGCAGTACTTC
TRBJ2-1 | TRBV12-3/TRBV12-4 | . | TRBD1 | CASSFGQGVLGEQFF | TGTGCCAGCAGTTTCGGACAGGGCGTGTTGGGTGAGCAGTTCTTC
TRBJ1-1 | TRBV18 | few | . | CASSPEMNTEAFF | TGTGCCAGCTCACCCGAGATGAACACTGAAGCTTTCTTT
TRBJ2-3 | TRBV24-1 | few | . | CATSDGPRSTDTQYF | TGTGCCACCAGTGATGGCCCCCGATCAACAGATACGCAGTATTTT